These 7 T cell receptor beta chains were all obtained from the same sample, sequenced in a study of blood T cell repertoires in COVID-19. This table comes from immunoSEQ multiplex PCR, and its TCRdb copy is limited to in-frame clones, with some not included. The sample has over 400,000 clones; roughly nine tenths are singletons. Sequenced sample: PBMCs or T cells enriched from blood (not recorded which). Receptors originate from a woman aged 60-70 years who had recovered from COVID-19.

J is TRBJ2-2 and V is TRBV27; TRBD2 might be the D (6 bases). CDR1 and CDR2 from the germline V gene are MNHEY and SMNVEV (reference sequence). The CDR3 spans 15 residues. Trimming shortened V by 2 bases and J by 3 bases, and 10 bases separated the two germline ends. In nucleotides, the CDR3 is TGTGCCAGCAGTTTACGGGGGTTGGACACCGGGGAGCTGTTTTTT. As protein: CASSLRGLDTGELFF.

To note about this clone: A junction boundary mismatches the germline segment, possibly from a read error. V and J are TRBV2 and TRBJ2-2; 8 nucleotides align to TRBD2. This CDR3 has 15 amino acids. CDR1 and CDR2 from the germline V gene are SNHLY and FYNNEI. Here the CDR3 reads CASSQAGAGTGELFF. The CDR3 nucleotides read TGTGCCAGCAGTCAAGCGGGGGCAGGAACCGGGGAGCTGTTTTTT.

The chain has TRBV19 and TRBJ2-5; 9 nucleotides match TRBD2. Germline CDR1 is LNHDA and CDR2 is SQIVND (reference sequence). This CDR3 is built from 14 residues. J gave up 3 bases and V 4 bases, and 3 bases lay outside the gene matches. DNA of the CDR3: TGTGCCAGTAGTAGCGGGGGGGATAAAGAGACCCAGTACTTC. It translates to CASSSGGDKETQYF.

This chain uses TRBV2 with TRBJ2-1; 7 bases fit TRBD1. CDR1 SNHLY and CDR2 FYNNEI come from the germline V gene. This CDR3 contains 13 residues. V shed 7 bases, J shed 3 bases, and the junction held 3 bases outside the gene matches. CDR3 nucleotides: TGTGCCAGCACTCGGGACAGCTACAATGAGCAGTTCTTC. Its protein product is CASTRDSYNEQFF.

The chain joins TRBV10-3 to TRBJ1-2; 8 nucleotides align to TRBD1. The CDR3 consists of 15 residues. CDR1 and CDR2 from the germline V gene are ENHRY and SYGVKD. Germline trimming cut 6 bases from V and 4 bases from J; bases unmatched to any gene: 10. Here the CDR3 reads CAISTGTGLFYGYTF. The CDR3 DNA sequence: TGTGCCATCAGCACCGGGACAGGACTTTTCTATGGCTACACCTTC.

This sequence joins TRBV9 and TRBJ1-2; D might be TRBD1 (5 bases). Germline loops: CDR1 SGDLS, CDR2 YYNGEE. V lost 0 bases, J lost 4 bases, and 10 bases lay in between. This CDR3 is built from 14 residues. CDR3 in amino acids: CASSVVETAYGYTF. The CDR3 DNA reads TGTGCCAGCAGCGTAGTCGAGACAGCCTATGGCTACACCTTC.

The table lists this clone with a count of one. This chain's CDR3 is CASSEAGQGSSNQPQHF. The CDR3 DNA follows: TGTGCCAGCAGTGAAGCGGGACAGGGTTCTAGCAATCAGCCCCAGCATTTT. The chain couples TRBV6-1 to TRBJ1-5, with 9 nucleotides matching TRBD1. This CDR3 comprises 17 residues. Germline CDR1 and CDR2: MNHNS and SASEGT. V lost 0 bases, J lost 0 bases, and 3 bases stayed unmatched.